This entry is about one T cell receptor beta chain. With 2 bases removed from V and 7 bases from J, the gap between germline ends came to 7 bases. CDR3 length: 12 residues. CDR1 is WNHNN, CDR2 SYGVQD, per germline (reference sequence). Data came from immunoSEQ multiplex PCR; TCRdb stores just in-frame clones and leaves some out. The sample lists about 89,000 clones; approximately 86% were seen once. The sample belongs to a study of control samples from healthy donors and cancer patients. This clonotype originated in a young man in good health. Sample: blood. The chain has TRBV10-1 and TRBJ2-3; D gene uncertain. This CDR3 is CASSENAYTQYF. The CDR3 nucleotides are TGCGCCAGCAGTGAGAACGCTTATACGCAGTATTTT.